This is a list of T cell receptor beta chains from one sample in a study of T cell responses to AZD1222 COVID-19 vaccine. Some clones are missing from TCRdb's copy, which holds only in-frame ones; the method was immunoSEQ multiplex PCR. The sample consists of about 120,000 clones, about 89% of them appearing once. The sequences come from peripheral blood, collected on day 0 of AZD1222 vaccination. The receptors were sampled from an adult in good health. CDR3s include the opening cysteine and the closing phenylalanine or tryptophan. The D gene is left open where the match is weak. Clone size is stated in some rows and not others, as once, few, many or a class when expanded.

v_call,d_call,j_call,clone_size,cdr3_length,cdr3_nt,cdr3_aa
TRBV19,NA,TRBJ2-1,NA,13,TGTGCCAGTAGTATAGACGGAGACAATGAGCAGTTCTTC,CASSIDGDNEQFF
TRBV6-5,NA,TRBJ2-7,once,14,TGTGCCAGCAGTTACTCGCCAGAGACCTACGAGCAGTACTTC,CASSYSPETYEQYF
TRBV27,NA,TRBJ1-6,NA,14,TGTGCCAGCAGAGGGGCAGCTTATAATTCACCCCTCCACTTT,CASRGAAYNSPLHF
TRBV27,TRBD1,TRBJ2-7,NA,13,TGTGCCAGCAGTCTGACAGGGTCGGGCGAGCAGTACTTC,CASSLTGSGEQYF
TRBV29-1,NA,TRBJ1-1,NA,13,TGCAGCGTCCTCATAGAGTTGAACACTGAAGCTTTCTTT,CSVLIELNTEAFF
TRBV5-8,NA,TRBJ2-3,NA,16,TGTGCCAGCAGCTTGGCCCAGGGAATTTCCACAGATACGCAGTATTTT,CASSLAQGISTDTQYF
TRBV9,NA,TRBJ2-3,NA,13,TGTGCCAGCAGCCTCCGGCCAGGTAATACGCAGTATTTT,CASSLRPGNTQYF
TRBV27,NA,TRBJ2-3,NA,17,TGTGCCAGCAGGAAAAGGGAAGGTGTCCAGAGCACAGATACGCAGTATTTT,CASRKREGVQSTDTQYF
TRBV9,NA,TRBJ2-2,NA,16,TGTGCCAGCAGCCCGAGGGGGCGGGGAGGGACCGGGGAGCTGTTTTTT,CASSPRGRGGTGELFF
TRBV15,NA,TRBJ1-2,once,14,TGTGCCACCAGCACCCCCGGCCCTTTCTATGGCTACACCTTC,CATSTPGPFYGYTF
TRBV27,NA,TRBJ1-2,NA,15,TGTGCCAGCAGTCCCGAGACGAGCCCAATTTATGGCTACACCTTC,CASSPETSPIYGYTF
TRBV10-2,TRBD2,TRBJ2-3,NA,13,TGCGCCAGCACGGGGGGAAGCACAGATACGCAGTATTTT,CASTGGSTDTQYF
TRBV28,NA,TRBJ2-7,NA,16,TGTGCCAGCAGTTCTCTGTCGCGCCCCGTTAATGACGAGCAGTACTTC,CASSSLSRPVNDEQYF
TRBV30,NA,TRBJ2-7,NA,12,TGTGCCTGGAGTTCCCTTCCCCATGAGCAGTACTTC,CAWSSLPHEQYF
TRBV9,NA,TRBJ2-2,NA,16,TGTGCCAGCAGAAAAACTAGCCCAGAAAGTCCCGGGGAGCTGTTTTTT,CASRKTSPESPGELFF
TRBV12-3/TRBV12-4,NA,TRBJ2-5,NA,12,TGTGCCAGCAGTCCCGCCTTACGGACCCAGTACTTC,CASSPALRTQYF
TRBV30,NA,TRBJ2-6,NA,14,TGTGCCTCCACGGGGGGCTCAGGGGCCAACGTCCTGACTTTC,CASTGGSGANVLTF
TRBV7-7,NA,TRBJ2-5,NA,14,TGTGCTAGCAGCCCCAACGGTGTGGGGGAGACCCAGTACTTC,CASSPNGVGETQYF
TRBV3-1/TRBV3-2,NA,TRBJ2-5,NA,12,TGTGCCAGCAGCCCCTCCAGAGAGACCCAGTACTTC,CASSPSRETQYF
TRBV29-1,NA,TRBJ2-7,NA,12,TGCAGCGTTGAGGGGTCAACCTACGAGCAGTACTTC,CSVEGSTYEQYF
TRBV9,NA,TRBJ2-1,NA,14,TGTGCCAGCAGCGTAGTTGAGAACTCCAATGAGCAGTTCTTC,CASSVVENSNEQFF
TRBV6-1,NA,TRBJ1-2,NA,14,TGTGCCAGCAGTGACGTGGGGGTGTTTGATGGCTACACCTTC,CASSDVGVFDGYTF
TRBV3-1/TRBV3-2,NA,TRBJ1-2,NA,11,TGTGCCAGCAGCCAGACCCGGAGCTACACCTTC,CASSQTRSYTF
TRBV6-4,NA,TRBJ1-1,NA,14,TGTGCCAGCAGTGAGTTTGCCCAGAACACTGAAGCTTTCTTT,CASSEFAQNTEAFF
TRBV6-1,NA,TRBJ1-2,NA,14,TGTGCCAGCAGTGAAGCGGACAGCCTCTATGGCTACACCTTC,CASSEADSLYGYTF
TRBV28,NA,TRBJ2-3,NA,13,TGTGCCAGCAGCTTCAGGGTCGCAGATACGCAGTATTTT,CASSFRVADTQYF
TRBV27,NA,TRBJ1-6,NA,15,TGTGCCAGCAGTTTAAGATGGACAGATGATTCACCCCTCCACTTT,CASSLRWTDDSPLHF
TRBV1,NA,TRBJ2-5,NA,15,TGCACCAGCAGCCAAACGGGACTAGCGAAAGAGACCCAGTACTTC,CTSSQTGLAKETQYF
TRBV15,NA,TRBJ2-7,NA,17,TGTGCCACCAGCAGACGGACAGCCCCTCACGGGGCCTACGAGCAGTACTTC,CATSRRTAPHGAYEQYF
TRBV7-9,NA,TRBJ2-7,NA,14,TGTGCCAGCAGCTTGGTCCAGTACTCCTACGAGCAGTACTTC,CASSLVQYSYEQYF
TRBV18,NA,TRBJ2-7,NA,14,TGTGCCAGCTCACCCCAGCAGGGGACCCACGAGCAGTACTTC,CASSPQQGTHEQYF
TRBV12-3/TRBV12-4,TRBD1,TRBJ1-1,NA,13,TGTGCCAGCAGCCGACAGGGGGCAACTGAAGCTTTCTTT,CASSRQGATEAFF
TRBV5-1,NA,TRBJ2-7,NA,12,TGCGCCAGCAGCTTGGGGGGGTACGAGCAGTACTTC,CASSLGGYEQYF
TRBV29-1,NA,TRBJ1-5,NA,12,TGCAGCGTTGGCAGCGGGAATCAGCCCCAGCATTTT,CSVGSGNQPQHF
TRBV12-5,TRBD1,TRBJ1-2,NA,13,TGTGCTAGTGGCTCTGACAGGGTGAATGGCTACACCTTC,CASGSDRVNGYTF
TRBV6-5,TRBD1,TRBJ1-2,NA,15,TGTGCCAGCAGTTCCACCGGGACAGGGGACTATGGCTACACCTTC,CASSSTGTGDYGYTF
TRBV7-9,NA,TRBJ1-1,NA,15,TGTGCCAGCAGCTTAGCACAGGGAGAGAACACTGAAGCTTTCTTT,CASSLAQGENTEAFF
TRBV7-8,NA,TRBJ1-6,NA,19,TGTGCCAGCAGCTTAAGGGGACACCGGACGAGCTCCTATAATTCACCCCTCCACTTT,CASSLRGHRTSSYNSPLHF
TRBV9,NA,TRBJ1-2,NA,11,TGTGCCAGCAGACCAGAGGTCACAGATACCTTC,CASRPEVTDTF
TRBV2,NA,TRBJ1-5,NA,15,TGTGCCAGCAGTGAGGAGCGGGCGAGCAATCAGCCCCAGCATTTT,CASSEERASNQPQHF
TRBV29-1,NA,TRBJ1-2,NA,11,TGCAGCGTTAGGAGGGGGAACGGCTACACCTTC,CSVRRGNGYTF
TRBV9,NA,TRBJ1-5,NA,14,TGTGCCAGCAGCCCTAACACGGGTAATCAGCCCCAGCATTTT,CASSPNTGNQPQHF
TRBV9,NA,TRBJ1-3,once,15,TGTGCCAGCAGCGTAGTGGCAGACTCTGGAAACACCATATATTTT,CASSVVADSGNTIYF
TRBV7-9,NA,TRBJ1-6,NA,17,TGTGCCAGCAGCTTAATCCCCCTGACCGAACTTAATTCACCCCTCCACTTT,CASSLIPLTELNSPLHF
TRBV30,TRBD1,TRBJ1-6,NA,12,TGTGCCGTACAGGGGGCACATTCACCCCTCCACTTT,CAVQGAHSPLHF
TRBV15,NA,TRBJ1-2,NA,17,TGTGCCACCAGCAGAGGGGTTGGTTGGACAGACACACGAGGCTACACCTTC,CATSRGVGWTDTRGYTF
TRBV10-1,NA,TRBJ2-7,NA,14,TGCGCCAGCAGTGACATTAACAAGCCAGACGAGCAGTACTTC,CASSDINKPDEQYF
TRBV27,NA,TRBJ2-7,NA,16,TGTGCCACCAGCGGTTCTTTAGGGTTTTTATCCTACGAGCAGTACTTC,CATSGSLGFLSYEQYF
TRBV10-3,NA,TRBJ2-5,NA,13,TGTGCCATCAGCCCCGGTTCGGGAGAGACCCAGTACTTC,CAISPGSGETQYF
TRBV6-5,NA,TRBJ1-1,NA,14,TGTGCCAGCACTTTTGAACCAGGGAATACTGAAGCTTTCTTT,CASTFEPGNTEAFF
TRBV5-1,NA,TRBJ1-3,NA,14,TGCGCCAGCAGCCAGGGGCTCGGTGGAAACACCATATATTTT,CASSQGLGGNTIYF
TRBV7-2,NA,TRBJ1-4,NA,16,TGTGCCAGCAGCTTAGCGAGGGGGAACACTAATGAAAAACTGTTTTTT,CASSLARGNTNEKLFF
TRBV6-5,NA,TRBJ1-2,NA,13,TGTGCCAGCAGTTACGTAACAGGGTATGGCTACACCTTC,CASSYVTGYGYTF
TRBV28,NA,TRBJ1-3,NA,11,TGTGCCTTAGGCCGTGGAAACACCATATATTTT,CALGRGNTIYF
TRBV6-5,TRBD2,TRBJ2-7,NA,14,TGTGCCAGAAGGACTAGCGGGATTGTAAGCGAGCAGTACTTC,CARRTSGIVSEQYF
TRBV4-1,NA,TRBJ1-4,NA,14,TGCGCCAGCAGCCAAGACAGTTCCCATCAAAAACTGTTTTTT,CASSQDSSHQKLFF
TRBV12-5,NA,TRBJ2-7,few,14,TGTGCTAGTGGTTTGGTACCAGGTTCCTACGAGCAGTACTTC,CASGLVPGSYEQYF
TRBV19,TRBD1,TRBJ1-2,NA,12,TGTGCCAGTACGACAGGGGCGGGTGGCTACACCTTC,CASTTGAGGYTF
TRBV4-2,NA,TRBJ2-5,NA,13,TGTGCCAGCAGCTCCCACCCGACGGGGACCCAGTACTTC,CASSSHPTGTQYF
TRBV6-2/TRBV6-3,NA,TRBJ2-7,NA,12,TGTGCCAGCAGCCTGGGGTCCTACGAGCAGTACTTC,CASSLGSYEQYF